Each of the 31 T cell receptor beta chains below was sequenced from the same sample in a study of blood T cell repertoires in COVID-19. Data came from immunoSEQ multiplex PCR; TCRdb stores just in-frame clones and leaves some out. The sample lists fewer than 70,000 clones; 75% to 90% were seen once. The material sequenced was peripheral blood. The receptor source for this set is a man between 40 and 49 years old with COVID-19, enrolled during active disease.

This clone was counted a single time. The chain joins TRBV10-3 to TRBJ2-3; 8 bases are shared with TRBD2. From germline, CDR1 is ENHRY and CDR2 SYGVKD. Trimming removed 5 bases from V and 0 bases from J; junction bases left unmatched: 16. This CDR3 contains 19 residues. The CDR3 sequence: CAISFSIEAGAASTDTQYF. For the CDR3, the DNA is TGTGCCATCAGTTTTTCGATAGAAGCGGGGGCTGCAAGCACAGATACGCAGTATTTT.

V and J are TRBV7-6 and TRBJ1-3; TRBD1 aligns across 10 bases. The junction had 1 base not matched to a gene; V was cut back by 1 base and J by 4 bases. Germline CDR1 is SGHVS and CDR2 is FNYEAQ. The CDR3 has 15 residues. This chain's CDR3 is CASSLGDRGGNTIYF. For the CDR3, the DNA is TGTGCCAGCAGCTTAGGGGACAGGGGAGGAAACACCATATATTTT.

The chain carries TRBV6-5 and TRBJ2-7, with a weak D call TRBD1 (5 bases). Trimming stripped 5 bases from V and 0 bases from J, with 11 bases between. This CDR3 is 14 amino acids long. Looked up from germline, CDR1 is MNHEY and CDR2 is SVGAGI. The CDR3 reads CASSLSDTSYEQYF. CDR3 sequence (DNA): TGTGCCAGCAGTCTATCGGACACCTCCTACGAGCAGTACTTC.

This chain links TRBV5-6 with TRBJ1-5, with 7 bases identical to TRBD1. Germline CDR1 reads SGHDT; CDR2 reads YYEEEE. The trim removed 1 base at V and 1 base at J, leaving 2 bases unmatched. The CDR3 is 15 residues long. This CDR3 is CASSLYRGSNQPQHF. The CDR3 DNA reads TGTGCCAGCAGCTTGTACAGGGGAAGCAATCAGCCCCAGCATTTT.

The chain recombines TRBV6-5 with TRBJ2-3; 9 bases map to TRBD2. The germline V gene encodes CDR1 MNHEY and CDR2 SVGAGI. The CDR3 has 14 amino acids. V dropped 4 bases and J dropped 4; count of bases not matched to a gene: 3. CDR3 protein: CASSSAGGPDTQYF. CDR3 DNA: TGTGCCAGCAGTTCAGCGGGGGGACCAGATACGCAGTATTTT.

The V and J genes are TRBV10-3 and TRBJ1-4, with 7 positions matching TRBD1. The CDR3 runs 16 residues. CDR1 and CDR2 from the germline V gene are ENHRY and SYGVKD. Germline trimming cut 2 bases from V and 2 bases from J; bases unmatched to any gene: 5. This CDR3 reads CAISEGPQGTNEKLFF. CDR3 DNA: TGTGCCATCAGTGAGGGCCCACAGGGGACTAATGAAAAACTGTTTTTT.

This chain's CDR3 is CASRLAGQETQYF. In nucleotides, the CDR3 is TGTGCCAGCAGGTTAGCGGGCCAAGAGACCCAGTACTTC. V and J are TRBV3-1 (or the pseudogene TRBV3-2) and TRBJ2-5; 7 bases are shared with TRBD2. Germline CDR1 and CDR2: LGHDT and YNNKEL (reference sequence). J gave up 1 base and V 6 bases, and 2 bases lay outside the gene matches. This CDR3 has 13 amino acids.

DNA of the CDR3: TGCGCCAGCAGCCCGGAGGCAGTTCTACCTAACTATGGCTACACCTTC. It translates to CASSPEAVLPNYGYTF. V is TRBV5-1 and J is TRBJ1-2; D is unclear. V was cut by 4 bases and J by 0 bases, with 16 bases left in between. Germline assignment: CDR1 SGHRS and CDR2 YFSETQ. CDR3 size: 16 residues.

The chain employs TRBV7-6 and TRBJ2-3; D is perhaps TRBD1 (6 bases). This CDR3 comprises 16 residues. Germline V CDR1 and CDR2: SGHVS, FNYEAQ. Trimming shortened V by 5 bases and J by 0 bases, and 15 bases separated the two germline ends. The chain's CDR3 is CASSPVWGPSTDTQYF. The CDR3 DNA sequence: TGTGCCAGCAGCCCCGTCTGGGGGCCGAGCACAGATACGCAGTATTTT.

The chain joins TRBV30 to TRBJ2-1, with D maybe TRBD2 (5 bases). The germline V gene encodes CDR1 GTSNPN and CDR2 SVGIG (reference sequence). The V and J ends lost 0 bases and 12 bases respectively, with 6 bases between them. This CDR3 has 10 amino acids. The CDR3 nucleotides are TGTGCCTGGAGTGTTGAGGGGCAGTTCTTC. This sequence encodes CAWSVEGQFF.

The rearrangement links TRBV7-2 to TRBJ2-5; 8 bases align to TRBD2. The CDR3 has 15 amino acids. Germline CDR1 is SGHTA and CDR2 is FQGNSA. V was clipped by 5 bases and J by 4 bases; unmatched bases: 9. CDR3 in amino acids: CASSPSSGAGETQYF. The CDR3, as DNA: TGTGCCAGCAGCCCAAGTAGCGGGGCGGGAGAGACCCAGTACTTC.

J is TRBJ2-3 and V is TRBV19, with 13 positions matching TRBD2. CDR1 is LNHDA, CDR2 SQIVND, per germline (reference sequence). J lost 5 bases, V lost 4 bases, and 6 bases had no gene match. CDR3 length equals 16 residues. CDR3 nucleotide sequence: TGTGCCAGTAGTAACGGACTAGCGGGGGATGGAGATACGCAGTATTTT. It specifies CASSNGLAGDGDTQYF.

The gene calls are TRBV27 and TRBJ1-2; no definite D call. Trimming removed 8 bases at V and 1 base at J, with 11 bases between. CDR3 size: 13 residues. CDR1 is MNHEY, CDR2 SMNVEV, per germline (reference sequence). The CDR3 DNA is TGTGCCAGCCGGCCCGGGTTTAACTATGGCTACACCTTC. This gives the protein CASRPGFNYGYTF.

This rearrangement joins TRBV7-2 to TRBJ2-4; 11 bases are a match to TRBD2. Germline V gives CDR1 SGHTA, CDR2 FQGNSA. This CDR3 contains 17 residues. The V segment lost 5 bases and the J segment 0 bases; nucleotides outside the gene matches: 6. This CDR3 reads CASSIGTSGLAKNIQYF. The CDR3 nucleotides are TGTGCCAGCAGCATTGGGACTAGCGGATTAGCCAAAAACATTCAGTACTTC.

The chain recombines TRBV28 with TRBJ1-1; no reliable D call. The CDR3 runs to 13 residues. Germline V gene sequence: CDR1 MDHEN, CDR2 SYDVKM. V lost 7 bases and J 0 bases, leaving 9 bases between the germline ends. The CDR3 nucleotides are TGTGCCAGCACGTGGAGTGTGAACACTGAAGCTTTCTTT. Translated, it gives CASTWSVNTEAFF.

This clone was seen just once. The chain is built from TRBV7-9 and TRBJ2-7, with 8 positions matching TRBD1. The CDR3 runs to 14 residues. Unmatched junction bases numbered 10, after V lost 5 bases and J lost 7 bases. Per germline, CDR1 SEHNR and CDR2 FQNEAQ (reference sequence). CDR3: CASSPSQGAGEQYF. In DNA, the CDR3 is TGTGCCAGCAGCCCCTCGCAGGGGGCGGGGGAGCAGTACTTC.

The CDR3: CAWTRGGWTEAFF. The CDR3 nucleotides are TGTGCCTGGACGAGAGGGGGCTGGACTGAAGCTTTCTTT. The chain has TRBV30 and TRBJ1-1; 7 bases fit TRBD1. Unmatched junction bases numbered 7, after V lost 4 bases and J lost 5 bases. This CDR3 has 13 amino acids. Germline V lookup: CDR1 GTSNPN, CDR2 SVGIG (reference sequence).

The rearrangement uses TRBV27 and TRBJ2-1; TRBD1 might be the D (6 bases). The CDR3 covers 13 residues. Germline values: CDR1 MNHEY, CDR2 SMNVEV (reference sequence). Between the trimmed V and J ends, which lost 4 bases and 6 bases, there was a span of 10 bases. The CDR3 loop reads CASSSETGNEQFF. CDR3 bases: TGTGCCAGCAGTTCGGAGACAGGCAATGAGCAGTTCTTC.

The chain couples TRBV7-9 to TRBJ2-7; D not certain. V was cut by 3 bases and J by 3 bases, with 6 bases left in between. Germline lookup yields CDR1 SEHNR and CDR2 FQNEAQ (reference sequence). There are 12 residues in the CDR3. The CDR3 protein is CASSLQYYEQYF. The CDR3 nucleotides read TGTGCCAGCAGCTTGCAGTACTACGAGCAGTACTTC.

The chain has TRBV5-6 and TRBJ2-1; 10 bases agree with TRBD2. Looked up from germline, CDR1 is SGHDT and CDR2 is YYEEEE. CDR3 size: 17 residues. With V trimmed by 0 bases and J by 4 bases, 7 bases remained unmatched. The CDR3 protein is CASSLAAGGPTYNEQFF. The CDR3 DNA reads TGTGCCAGCAGCTTGGCAGCGGGGGGGCCGACTTACAATGAGCAGTTCTTC.

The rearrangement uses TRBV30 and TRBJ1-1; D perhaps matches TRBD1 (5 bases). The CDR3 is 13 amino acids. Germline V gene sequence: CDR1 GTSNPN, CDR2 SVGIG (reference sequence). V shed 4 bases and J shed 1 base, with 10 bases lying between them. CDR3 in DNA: TGTGCCTGGATGATCAGGGAGAACACTGAAGCTTTCTTT. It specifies CAWMIRENTEAFF.

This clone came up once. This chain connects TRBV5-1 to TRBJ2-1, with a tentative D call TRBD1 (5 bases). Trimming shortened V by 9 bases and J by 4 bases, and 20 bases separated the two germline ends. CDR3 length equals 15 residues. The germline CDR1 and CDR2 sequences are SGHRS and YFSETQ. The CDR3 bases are TGCGCCACCTCATCCGCGGCCACAGGATACAATGAGCAGTTCTTC. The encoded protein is CATSSAATGYNEQFF.

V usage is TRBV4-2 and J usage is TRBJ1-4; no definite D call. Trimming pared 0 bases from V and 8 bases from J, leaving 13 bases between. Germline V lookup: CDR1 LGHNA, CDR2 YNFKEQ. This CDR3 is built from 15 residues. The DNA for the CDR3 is TGTGCCAGCAGCCAAGAACCGAGAGATCAAGAAAAACTGTTTTTT. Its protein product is CASSQEPRDQEKLFF.

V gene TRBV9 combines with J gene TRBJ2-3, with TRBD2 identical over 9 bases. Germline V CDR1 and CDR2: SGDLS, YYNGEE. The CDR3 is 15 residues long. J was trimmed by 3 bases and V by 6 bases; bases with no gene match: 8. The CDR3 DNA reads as TGTGCCAGCAAGGGCGGGGGGGCCTTAACAGATACGCAGTATTTT. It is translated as CASKGGGALTDTQYF.

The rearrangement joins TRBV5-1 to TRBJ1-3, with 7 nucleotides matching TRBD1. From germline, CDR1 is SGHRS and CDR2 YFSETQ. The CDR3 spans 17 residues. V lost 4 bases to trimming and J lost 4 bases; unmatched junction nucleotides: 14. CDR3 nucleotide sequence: TGCGCCAGCAGCCTCGGGACAGCCTCTCTGGGGGGAAACACCATATATTTT. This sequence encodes CASSLGTASLGGNTIYF. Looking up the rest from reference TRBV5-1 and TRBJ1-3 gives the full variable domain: KAGVTQTPRYLIKTRGQQVTLSCSPISGHRSVSWYQQTPGQGLQFLFEYFSETQRNKGNFPGRFSGRQFSNSRSEMNVSTLELGDSALYLCASSLGTASLGGNTIYFGEGSWLTVV.

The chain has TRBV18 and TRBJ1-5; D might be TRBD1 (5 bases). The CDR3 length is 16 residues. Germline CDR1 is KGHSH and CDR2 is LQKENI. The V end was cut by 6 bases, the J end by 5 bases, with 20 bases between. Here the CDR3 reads CASSPYGGGNDQPQHF. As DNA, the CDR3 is TGTGCCAGCTCCCCTTACGGTGGGGGGAATGATCAGCCCCAGCATTTT.

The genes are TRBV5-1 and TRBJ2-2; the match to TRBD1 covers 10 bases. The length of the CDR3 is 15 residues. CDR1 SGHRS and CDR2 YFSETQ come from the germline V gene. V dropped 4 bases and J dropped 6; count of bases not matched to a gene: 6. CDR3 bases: TGCGCCAGCAGCCCCCGGGACAGGGGTCCCGGGGAGCTGTTTTTT. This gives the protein CASSPRDRGPGELFF. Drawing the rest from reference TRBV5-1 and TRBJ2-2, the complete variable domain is KAGVTQTPRYLIKTRGQQVTLSCSPISGHRSVSWYQQTPGQGLQFLFEYFSETQRNKGNFPGRFSGRQFSNSRSEMNVSTLELGDSALYLCASSPRDRGPGELFFGEGSRLTVL.

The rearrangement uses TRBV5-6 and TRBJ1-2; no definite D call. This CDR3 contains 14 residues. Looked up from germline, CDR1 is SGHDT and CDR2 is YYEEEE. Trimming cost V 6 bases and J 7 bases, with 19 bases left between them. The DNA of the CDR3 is TGTGCCAGCAACCTACAGACGGGAATGTCTGGCTACACCTTC. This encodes CASNLQTGMSGYTF.

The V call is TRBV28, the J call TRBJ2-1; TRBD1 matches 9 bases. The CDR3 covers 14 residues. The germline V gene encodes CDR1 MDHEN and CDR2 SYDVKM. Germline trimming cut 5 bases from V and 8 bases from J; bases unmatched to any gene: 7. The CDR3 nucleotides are TGTGCCAGCAGTACACCGGACAGGGGTCATGAGCAGTTCTTC. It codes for CASSTPDRGHEQFF.

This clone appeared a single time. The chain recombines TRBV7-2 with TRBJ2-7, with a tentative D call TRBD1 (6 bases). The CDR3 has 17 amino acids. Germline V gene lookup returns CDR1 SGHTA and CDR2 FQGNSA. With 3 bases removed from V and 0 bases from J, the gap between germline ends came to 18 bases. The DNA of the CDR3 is TGTGCCAGCAGCTTTGGGACACCCGTATCGTACTCCTACGAGCAGTACTTC. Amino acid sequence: CASSFGTPVSYSYEQYF.

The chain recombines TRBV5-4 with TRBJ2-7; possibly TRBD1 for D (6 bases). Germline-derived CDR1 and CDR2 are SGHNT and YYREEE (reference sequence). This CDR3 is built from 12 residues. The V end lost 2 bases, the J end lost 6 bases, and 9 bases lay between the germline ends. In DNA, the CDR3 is TGTGCCAGCAGCTTCGACAGGCGCGAGCAGTACTTC. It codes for CASSFDRREQYF.